Below, one T cell receptor beta chain is given with its context. Its antigen is undetermined. CDR3 length: 17 residues. This entry comes from a study of cytomegalovirus exposure and HLA in healthy donors. Study summary: Out of about 410 genotyped donors, roughly 80% belonged to the Caucasian-associated ancestry cluster. Broader study findings: Relative to the approximately 660-donor mean, N-insertions were reportedly fewer in an Asian-associated ancestry cluster in a later analysis. A later examination showed that TCR association rates differed by HLA locus, with DRB1 most and HLA-C fewest.

Researchers ran the PCR with 60 Vbeta and 13 Jbeta primers. Sequencing used immunoSEQ multiplex PCR; TCRdb keeps in-frame clones, though not all of them. Altogether around 190,000 clones are present, more than 65% being singletons, with the ten largest covering under 0.6%. The chain has TRBV12-2 and TRBJ2-1; the D call in the table, TRBD1, was not verified against the DNA. TRBV12-2 is marked as a pseudogene. The material sequenced was PBMCs. The clonotype was recovered from a woman between 50 and 59 years old in good health and CMV-seronegative. The CDR3 coding sequence is TGTGCAAGTCGCTTAGCCTTGGACAGGCCACGAACCGAGGCCCAGTTCTTC. Amino acid sequence: CASRLALDRPRTEAQFF.